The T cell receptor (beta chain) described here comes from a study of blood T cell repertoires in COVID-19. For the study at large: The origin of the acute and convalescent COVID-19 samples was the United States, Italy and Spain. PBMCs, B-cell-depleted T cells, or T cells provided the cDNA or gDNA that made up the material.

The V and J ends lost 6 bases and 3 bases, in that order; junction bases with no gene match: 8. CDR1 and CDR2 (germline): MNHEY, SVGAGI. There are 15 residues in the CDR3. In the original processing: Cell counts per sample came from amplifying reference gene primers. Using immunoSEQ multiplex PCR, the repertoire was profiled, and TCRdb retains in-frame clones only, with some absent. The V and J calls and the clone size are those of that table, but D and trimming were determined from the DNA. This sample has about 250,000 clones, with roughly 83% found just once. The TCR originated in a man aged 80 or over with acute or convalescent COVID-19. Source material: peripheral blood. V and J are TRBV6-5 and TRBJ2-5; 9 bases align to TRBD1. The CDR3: CASRRRGQGKETQYF. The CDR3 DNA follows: TGTGCCAGCAGAAGAAGGGGACAGGGAAAAGAGACCCAGTACTTC.